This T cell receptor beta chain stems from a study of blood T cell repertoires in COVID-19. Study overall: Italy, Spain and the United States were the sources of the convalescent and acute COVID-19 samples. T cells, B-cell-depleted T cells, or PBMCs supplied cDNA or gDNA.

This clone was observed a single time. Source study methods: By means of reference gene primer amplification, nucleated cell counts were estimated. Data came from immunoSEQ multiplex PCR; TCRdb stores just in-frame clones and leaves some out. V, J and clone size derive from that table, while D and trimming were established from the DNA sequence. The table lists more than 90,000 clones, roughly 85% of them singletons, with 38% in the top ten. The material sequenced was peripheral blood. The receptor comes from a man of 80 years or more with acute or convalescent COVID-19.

The CDR3 loop is CASSRGQGSGSGEQFF. CDR3 in DNA: TGTGCCAGCAGCCGAGGACAGGGGTCGGGAAGTGGTGAGCAGTTCTTC. The chain couples TRBV6-2 or TRBV6-3 to TRBJ2-1; 9 nucleotides align to TRBD1. Trimming took 6 bases from V and 9 from J; bases not matched to a gene: 15. This CDR3 is 16 amino acids long. Germline V lookup: CDR1 MNHEY, CDR2 SVGEGT.